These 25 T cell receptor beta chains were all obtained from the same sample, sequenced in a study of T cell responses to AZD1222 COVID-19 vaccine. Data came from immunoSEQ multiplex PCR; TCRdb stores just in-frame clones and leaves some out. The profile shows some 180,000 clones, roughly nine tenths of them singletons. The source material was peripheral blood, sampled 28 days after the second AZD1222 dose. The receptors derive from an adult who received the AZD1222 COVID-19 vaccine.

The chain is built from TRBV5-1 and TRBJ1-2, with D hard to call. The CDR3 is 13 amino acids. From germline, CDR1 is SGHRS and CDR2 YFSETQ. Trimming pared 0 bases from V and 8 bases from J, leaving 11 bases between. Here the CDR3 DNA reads TGCGCCAGCAGCTTGGCTGGGTCTTCCGGCTACACCTTC. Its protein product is CASSLAGSSGYTF. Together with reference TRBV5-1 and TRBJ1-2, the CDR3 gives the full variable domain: KAGVTQTPRYLIKTRGQQVTLSCSPISGHRSVSWYQQTPGQGLQFLFEYFSETQRNKGNFPGRFSGRQFSNSRSEMNVSTLELGDSALYLCASSLAGSSGYTFGSGTRLTVV.

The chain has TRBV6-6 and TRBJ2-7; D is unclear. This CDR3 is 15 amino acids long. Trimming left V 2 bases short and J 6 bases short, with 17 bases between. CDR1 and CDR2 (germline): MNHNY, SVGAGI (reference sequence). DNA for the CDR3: TGTGCCAGCAGTTACACCGACCCTCCTTTGGGCGAGCAGTACTTC. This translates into CASSYTDPPLGEQYF.

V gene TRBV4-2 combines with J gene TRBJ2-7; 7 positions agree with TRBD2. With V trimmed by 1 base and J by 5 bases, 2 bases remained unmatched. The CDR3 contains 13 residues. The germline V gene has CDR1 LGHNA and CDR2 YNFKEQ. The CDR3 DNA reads TGTGCCAGCAGCCAAGGGGAGGGTAACGAGCAGTACTTC. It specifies CASSQGEGNEQYF.

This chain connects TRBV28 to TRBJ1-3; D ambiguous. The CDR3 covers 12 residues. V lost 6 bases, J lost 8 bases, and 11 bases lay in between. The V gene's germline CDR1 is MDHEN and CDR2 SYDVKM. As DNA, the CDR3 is TGTGCCAGCAGCTCCCCGCTCGACACCATATATTTT. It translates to CASSSPLDTIYF. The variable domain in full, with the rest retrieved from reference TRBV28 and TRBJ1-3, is DVKVTQSSRYLVKRTGEKVFLECVQDMDHENMFWYRQDPGLGLRLIYFSYDVKMKEKGDIPEGYSVSREKKERFSLILESASTNQTSMYLCASSSPLDTIYFGEGSWLTVV.

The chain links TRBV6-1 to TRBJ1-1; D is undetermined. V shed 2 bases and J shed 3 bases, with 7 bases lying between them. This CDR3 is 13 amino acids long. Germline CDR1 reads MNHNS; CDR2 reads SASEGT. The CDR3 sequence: CASSEMWDTEAFF. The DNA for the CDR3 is TGTGCCAGCAGTGAAATGTGGGACACTGAAGCTTTCTTT.

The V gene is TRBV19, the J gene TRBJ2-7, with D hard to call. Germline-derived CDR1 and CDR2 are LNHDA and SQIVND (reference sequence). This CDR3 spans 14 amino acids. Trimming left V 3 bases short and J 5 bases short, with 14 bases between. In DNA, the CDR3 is TGTGCCAGTAGTATTGCGGCACTCGCCCACGAGCAGTACTTC. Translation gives CASSIAALAHEQYF.

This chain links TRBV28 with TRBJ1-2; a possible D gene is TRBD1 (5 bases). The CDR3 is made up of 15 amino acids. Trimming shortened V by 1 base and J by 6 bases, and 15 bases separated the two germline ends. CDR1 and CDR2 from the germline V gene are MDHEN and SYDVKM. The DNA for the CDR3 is TGTGCCAGCAGTTTATACGGGGCCGGTGGCGATGGCTACACCTTC. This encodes CASSLYGAGGDGYTF.

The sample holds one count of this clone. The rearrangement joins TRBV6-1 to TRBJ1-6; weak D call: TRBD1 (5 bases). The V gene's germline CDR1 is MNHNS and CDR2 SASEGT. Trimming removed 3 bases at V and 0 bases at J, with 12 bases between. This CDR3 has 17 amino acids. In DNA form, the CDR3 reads TGTGCCAGCAGTGATCGGGGCAGCAGCTCCTATAATTCACCCCTCCACTTT. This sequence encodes CASSDRGSSSYNSPLHF.

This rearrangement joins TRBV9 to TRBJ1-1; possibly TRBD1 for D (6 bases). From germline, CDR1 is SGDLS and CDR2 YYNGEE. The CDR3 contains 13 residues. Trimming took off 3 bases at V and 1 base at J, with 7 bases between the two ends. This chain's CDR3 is CASSGGRNTEAFF. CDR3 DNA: TGTGCCAGCAGCGGGGGGCGGAACACTGAAGCTTTCTTT.

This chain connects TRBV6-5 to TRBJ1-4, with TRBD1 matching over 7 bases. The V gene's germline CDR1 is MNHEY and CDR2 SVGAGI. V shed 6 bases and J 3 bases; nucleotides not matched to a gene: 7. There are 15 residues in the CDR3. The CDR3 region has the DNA TGTGCCAGCAGAGACCCAGGGGGTCCTAATGAAAAACTGTTTTTT. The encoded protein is CASRDPGGPNEKLFF.

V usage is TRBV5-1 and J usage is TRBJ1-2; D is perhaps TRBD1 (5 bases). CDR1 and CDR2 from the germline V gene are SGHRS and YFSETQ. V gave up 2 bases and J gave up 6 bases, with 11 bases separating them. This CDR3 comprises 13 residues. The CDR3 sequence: CASSFDRGNGYTF. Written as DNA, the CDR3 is TGCGCCAGCAGCTTTGATAGGGGAAATGGCTACACCTTC.

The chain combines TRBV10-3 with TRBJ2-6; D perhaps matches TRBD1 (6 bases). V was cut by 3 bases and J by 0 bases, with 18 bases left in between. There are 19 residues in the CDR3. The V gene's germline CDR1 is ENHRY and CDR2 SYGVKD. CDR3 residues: CAISDFLQGRLSGANVLTF. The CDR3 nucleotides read TGTGCCATCAGTGACTTTTTACAGGGTCGCCTCTCTGGGGCCAACGTCCTGACTTTC.

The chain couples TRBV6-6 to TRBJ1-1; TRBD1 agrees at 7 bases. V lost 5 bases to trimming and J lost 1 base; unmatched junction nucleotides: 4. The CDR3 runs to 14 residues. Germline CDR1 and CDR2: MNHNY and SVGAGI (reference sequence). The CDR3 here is CASSGRTGNTEAFF. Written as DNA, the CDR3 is TGTGCCAGCAGTGGAAGGACAGGGAACACTGAAGCTTTCTTT.

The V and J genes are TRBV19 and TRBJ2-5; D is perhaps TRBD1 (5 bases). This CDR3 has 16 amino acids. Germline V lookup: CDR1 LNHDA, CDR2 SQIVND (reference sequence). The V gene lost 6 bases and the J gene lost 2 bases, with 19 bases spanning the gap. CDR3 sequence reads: CASSPLLGGAQETQYF. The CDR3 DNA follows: TGTGCCAGTAGCCCTCTCCTGGGTGGGGCTCAAGAGACCCAGTACTTC.

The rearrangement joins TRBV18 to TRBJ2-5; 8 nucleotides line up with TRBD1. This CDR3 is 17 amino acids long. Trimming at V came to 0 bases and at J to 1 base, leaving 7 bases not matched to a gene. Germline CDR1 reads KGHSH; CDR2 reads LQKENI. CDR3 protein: CASSPPPGDRFQETQYF. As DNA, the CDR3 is TGTGCCAGCTCACCACCCCCTGGGGACAGGTTCCAAGAGACCCAGTACTTC. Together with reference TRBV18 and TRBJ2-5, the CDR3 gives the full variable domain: NAGVMQNPRHLVRRRGQEARLRCSPMKGHSHVYWYRQLPEEGLKFMVYLQKENIIDESGMPKERFSAEFPKEGPSILRIQQVVRGDSAAYFCASSPPPGDRFQETQYFGPGTRLLVL.

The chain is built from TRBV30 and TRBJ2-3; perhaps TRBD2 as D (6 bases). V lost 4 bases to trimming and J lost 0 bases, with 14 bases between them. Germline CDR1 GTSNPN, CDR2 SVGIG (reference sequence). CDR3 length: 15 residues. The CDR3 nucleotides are TGTGCCTGGACTAGACTAGGGACGAGCACAGATACGCAGTATTTT. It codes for CAWTRLGTSTDTQYF.

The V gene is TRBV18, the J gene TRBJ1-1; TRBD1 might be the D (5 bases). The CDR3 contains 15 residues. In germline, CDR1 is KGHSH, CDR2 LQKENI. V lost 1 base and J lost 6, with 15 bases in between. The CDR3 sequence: CASSPLSGTMSEAFF. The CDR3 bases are TGTGCCAGCTCACCACTTTCAGGGACTATGTCTGAAGCTTTCTTT. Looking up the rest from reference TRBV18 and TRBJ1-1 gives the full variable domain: NAGVMQNPRHLVRRRGQEARLRCSPMKGHSHVYWYRQLPEEGLKFMVYLQKENIIDESGMPKERFSAEFPKEGPSILRIQQVVRGDSAAYFCASSPLSGTMSEAFFGQGTRLTVV.

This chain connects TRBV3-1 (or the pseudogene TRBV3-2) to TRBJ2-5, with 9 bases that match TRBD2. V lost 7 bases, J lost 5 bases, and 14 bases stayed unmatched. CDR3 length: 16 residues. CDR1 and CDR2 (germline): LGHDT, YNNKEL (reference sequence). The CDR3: CASTPRPSGVQETQYF. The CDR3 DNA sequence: TGTGCCAGCACCCCCCGGCCTAGCGGGGTCCAGGAGACCCAGTACTTC.

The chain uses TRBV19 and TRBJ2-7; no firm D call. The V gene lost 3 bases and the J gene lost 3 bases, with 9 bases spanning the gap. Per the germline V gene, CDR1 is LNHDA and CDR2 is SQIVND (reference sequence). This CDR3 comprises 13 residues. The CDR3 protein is CASSILWGYEQYF. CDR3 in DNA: TGTGCCAGTAGTATCCTGTGGGGCTACGAGCAGTACTTC.

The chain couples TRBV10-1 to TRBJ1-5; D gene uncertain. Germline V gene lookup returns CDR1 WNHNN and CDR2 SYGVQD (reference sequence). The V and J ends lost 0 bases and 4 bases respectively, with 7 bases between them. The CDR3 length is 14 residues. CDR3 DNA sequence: TGCGCCAGCAGTGAGTCGAGTGGGAATCAGCCCCAGCATTTT. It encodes CASSESSGNQPQHF.

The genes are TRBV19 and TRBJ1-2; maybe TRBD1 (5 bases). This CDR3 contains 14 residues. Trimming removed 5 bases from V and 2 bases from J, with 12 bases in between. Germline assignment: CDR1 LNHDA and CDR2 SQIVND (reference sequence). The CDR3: CASSPQTANYGYTF. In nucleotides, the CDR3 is TGTGCCAGTAGTCCCCAGACAGCGAACTATGGCTACACCTTC. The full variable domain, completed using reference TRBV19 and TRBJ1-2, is DGGITQSPKYLFRKEGQNVTLSCEQNLNHDAMYWYRQDPGQGLRLIYYSQIVNDFQKGDIAEGYSVSREKKESFPLTVTSAQKNPTAFYLCASSPQTANYGYTFGSGTRLTVV.

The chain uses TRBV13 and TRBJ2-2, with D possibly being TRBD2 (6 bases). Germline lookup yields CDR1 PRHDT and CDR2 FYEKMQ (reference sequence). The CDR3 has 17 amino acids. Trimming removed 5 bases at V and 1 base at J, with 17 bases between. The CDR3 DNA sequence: TGTGCCAGCAGCCCTGGCCGGGAGAGGGGGAACACCGGGGAGCTGTTTTTT. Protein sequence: CASSPGRERGNTGELFF.

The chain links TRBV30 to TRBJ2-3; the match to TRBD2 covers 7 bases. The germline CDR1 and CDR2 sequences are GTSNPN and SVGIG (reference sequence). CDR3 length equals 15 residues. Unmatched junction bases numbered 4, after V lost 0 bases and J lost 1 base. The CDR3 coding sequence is TGTGCCTGGAGTGTAGGAGCGGGGCGCACAGATACGCAGTATTTT. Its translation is CAWSVGAGRTDTQYF.

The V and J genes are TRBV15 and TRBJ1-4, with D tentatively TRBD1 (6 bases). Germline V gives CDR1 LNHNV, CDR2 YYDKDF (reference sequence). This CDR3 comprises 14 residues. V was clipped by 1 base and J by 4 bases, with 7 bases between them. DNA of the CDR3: TGTGCCACCAGCAGAGCAGGGGATAATGAAAAACTGTTTTTT. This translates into CATSRAGDNEKLFF. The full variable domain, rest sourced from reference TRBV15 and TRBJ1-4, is DAMVIQNPRYQVTQFGKPVTLSCSQTLNHNVMYWYQQKSSQAPKLLFHYYDKDFNNEADTPDNFQSRRPNTSFCFLDIRSPGLGDTAMYLCATSRAGDNEKLFFGSGTQLSVL.

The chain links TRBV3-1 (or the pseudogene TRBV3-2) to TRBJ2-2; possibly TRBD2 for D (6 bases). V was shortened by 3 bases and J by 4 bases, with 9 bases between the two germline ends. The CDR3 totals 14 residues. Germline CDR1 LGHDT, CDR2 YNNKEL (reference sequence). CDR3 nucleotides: TGTGCCAGCAGCCAGGCCGGGAGCACCGGGGAGCTGTTTTTT. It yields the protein CASSQAGSTGELFF.